This T cell receptor beta chain was sequenced for a study of CXCR3-negative and CXCR3-positive naive CD8 T cells. Through 5' RACE with UMI labels, the TRB cDNA libraries were prepared. TCRdb reprocessed the 5' RACE reads, with one entry per CDR3 protein and no DNA. This sample's table reports over 100,000 distinct CDR3 sequences. This CDR3 is 11 amino acids long. From germline, CDR1 is LNHDA and CDR2 SQIVND (reference sequence). The receptor comes from a human donor in good health. Some clones in this sample may be carry-over from other donors' samples. The V and J genes are TRBV19 and TRBJ2-1. The sequenced material came from naive CXCR3- CD8+ T cells from blood. Subset meaning: CD45RO-CCR7+CD27+CD95- naive CD8+ T cells lacking CXCR3 (TNR3-). CDR3 sequence reads: CASSDVREQFF.